This TCR beta chain was sequenced during a study of OX40 agonist ivuxolimab in advanced cancers. Assay used: immunoSEQ multiplex PCR; TCRdb lists only in-frame clones, some missing. The sample consists of 70,000 to 95,000 clones, around 84% of them appearing once. The V and J ends lost 7 bases and 14 bases, in that order; junction bases with no gene match: 13. Looked up from germline, CDR1 is LNHDA and CDR2 is SQIVND (reference sequence). The CDR3 contains 14 residues. The clonotype was recovered from an adult with an advanced solid tumor such as melanoma, head and neck, liver or kidney cancer. Sequencing was performed on CD4+ or CD8+ T cells sorted from blood, taken in a trial of the OX40 agonist ivuxolimab. The chain links TRBV19 to TRBJ1-6; 8 nucleotides agree with TRBD1. The chain's CDR3 is CASTDRGTSKTLHF. Written as DNA, the CDR3 is TGTGCCAGTACCGACAGGGGAACGAGTAAAACCCTCCACTTT.